This T cell receptor (beta chain) was recorded in a study of blood T cells in healthy people across ages. General study findings and limits: Naive T cell percentage strongly correlated with TCR beta diversity.

A second about 7 to 11 cycle PCR used barcoded and J-beta primers. TCRdb re-called the 5' RACE reads with MiXCR, one entry per CDR3 protein. The table includes around 1.5 million distinct CDR3 sequences, about 31% detected once. The CDR3 length is 15 residues, termini included. Germline CDR1 SGHKS, CDR2 YYEKEE (reference sequence). Donation came from healthy Caucasian individuals in Russia who were aged about 6 to 95. This clonotype was counted between two and nine times. What it binds is not known. The DNA is left out, because the CDR3 cannot be placed on it with certainty; the CDR3 is given as TCRdb lists it.

Material for sequencing was blood. The sequence was collected from a woman in her 30s in good health. The V gene is TRBV5-5, the J gene TRBJ2-5; TRBD1 was called by the table and not checked on the DNA. This CDR3 reads CASSLLRAGVHEQYF.